These T cell receptor beta chains were read from a single sample in a study of cytomegalovirus exposure and HLA in healthy donors. Data came from immunoSEQ multiplex PCR; TCRdb stores just in-frame clones and leaves some out. The repertoire holds fewer than 120,000 clones, with about 80% as singletons. The sequencing input was PBMCs. The source of these receptors is a woman in her fifties or sixties in good health and CMV-seropositive. Both conserved end residues are part of each CDR3. Each record gives: D gene, clone size, J gene, V gene, CDR3 DNA, CDR3 protein. D genes are given only for firm matches. Where a row states a size, it is once, few, many or the class of an expanded clone; other rows omit it.

NA NA TRBJ2-2 TRBV19 TGTGCCAGTAGTAAAAACTCCTACACCGGGGAGCTGTTTTTT CASSKNSYTGELFF
TRBD2 NA TRBJ2-7 TRBV7-9 TGTGCCAGCAGATCGACTAGCGGGGACTACGAGCAGTACTTC CASRSTSGDYEQYF
NA NA TRBJ1-5 TRBV6-6 TGTGCCAGCAGTTACTTGGCTTTTAATCAGCCCCAGCATTTT CASSYLAFNQPQHF
NA NA TRBJ2-1 TRBV5-1 TGCGCCAGCAGCTTGTACTCCCCCGAATACAATGAGCAGTTCTTC CASSLYSPEYNEQFF
NA NA TRBJ2-4 TRBV28 TGTGCCTCCCTAGGGACGGAGGGGGCCAAAAACATTCAGTACTTC CASLGTEGAKNIQYF
TRBD2 NA TRBJ2-3 TRBV9 TGTGCCAGCAGCGTCTTCAGCGGGAGGGCTGTAGATACGCAGTATTTT CASSVFSGRAVDTQYF
NA few TRBJ2-6 TRBV5-5 TGTGCCAGCAGCCTAGGACATACTGGGGCCAACGTCCTGACTTTC CASSLGHTGANVLTF
TRBD1 NA TRBJ1-1 TRBV11-3 TGTGCCAGCAGCACCGGGACAGCCAAGAACACTGAAGCTTTCTTT CASSTGTAKNTEAFF
NA NA TRBJ2-5 TRBV18 TGTGCCAGCTCGCCTCCAGGGGGCAGGGAGGGCCAAGAGACCCAGTACTTC CASSPPGGREGQETQYF
NA NA TRBJ2-7 TRBV4-2 TGTGCCAGCAGCCAAGGAGCTAGCGACTCCTACGAGCAGTACTTC CASSQGASDSYEQYF
TRBD2 NA TRBJ2-3 TRBV30 TGTGCCTGGAGTGTAGAGACTAGCGGGAACGCGCAGTATTTT CAWSVETSGNAQYF
TRBD2 NA TRBJ2-1 TRBV7-9 TGTGCCAGCAGCCTAACTAGCGTGGGTGAGCAGTTCTTC CASSLTSVGEQFF
NA NA TRBJ2-7 TRBV21-1 TGTGCCAGCAGCAAAGGTTGTGGATTGCGCGGGAGTTCGGAGTTAAGCTCGCAGTACTTC CASSKGCGLRGSSELSSQYF
TRBD1 NA TRBJ1-2 TRBV6-1 TGTGCCAGCAGTGAAGTTGGGACAGGGGGCAACTATGGCTACACCTTC CASSEVGTGGNYGYTF
TRBD1 few TRBJ1-5 TRBV4-1 TGCGCCAGCAGCCAAGGAATTCTTAGTCGGGACAGCCTTAATCAGCCCCAGCATTTT CASSQGILSRDSLNQPQHF
NA NA TRBJ2-5 TRBV14 TGTGCCAGCAGCCAAGACAGGGCCAAGACCCAGTACTTC CASSQDRAKTQYF
NA few TRBJ2-1 TRBV7-3 TGTGCCAGCAGCTTAAGGGCGGGAGCAGGGGCCAATGAGCAGTTCTTC CASSLRAGAGANEQFF
NA NA TRBJ1-4 TRBV19 TGTGCCAGTAGTGCCCCCGGGACATCCTCTTCGACTAATGAAAAACTGTTTTTT CASSAPGTSSSTNEKLFF
TRBD2 NA TRBJ2-1 TRBV4-2 TGTGCCAGCAGCCAAGATCTGGCTAGCGGGAGTTACTACAATGAGCAGTTCTTC CASSQDLASGSYYNEQFF
TRBD2 NA TRBJ2-2 TRBV12-5 TGTGCTAGTGGTTTGGGTCCGGGACTAGATGGCACCGGGGAGCTGTTTTTT CASGLGPGLDGTGELFF
NA NA TRBJ1-5 TRBV4-2 TGTGCCAGCAGCCAAGAGGTTGCAGGGGTTACTGGCAATCAGCCCCAGCATTTT CASSQEVAGVTGNQPQHF
TRBD1 NA TRBJ2-7 TRBV18 TGTGCCAGCTCAGGGACAGAGGGTTACGAGCAGTACTTC CASSGTEGYEQYF
NA NA TRBJ2-1 TRBV7-9 TGTTCCAGCAGCTTAGTTAGCGGCGGATACAATGAGCAGTTCTTC CSSSLVSGGYNEQFF
NA NA TRBJ2-5 TRBV7-2 TGTGCCAGCGCCGGGGGGCCTCGAGAGACCCAGTACTTC CASAGGPRETQYF
TRBD1 NA TRBJ2-3 TRBV13 TGTGCCAGCAGCTTGGGACAGGTTAGCACAGATACGCAGTATTTT CASSLGQVSTDTQYF